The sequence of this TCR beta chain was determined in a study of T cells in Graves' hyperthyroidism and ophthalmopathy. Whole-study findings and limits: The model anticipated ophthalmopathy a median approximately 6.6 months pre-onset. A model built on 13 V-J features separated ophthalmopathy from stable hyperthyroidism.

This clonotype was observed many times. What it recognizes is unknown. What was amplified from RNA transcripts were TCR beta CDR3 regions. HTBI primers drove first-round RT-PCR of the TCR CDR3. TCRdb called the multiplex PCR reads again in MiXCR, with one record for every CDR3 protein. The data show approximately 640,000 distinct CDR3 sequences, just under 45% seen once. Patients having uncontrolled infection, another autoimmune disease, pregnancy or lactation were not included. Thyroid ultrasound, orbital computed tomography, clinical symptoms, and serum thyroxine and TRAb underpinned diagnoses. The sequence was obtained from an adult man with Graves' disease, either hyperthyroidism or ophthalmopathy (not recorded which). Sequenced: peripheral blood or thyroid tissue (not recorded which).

Here the CDR3 reads CASSEHGTGEIQGVTQYF. Written as DNA, the CDR3 is TGTGCCAGCAGCGAGCACGGGACAGGGGAGATCCAGGGCGTGACCCAGTACTTC. The genes are TRBV7-6 and TRBJ2-5; 10 bases agree with TRBD1. V shed 5 bases, J shed 7 bases, and the junction held 19 bases outside the gene matches. Germline-derived CDR1 and CDR2 are SGHVS and FNYEAQ. The CDR3 loop spans 18 amino acids.